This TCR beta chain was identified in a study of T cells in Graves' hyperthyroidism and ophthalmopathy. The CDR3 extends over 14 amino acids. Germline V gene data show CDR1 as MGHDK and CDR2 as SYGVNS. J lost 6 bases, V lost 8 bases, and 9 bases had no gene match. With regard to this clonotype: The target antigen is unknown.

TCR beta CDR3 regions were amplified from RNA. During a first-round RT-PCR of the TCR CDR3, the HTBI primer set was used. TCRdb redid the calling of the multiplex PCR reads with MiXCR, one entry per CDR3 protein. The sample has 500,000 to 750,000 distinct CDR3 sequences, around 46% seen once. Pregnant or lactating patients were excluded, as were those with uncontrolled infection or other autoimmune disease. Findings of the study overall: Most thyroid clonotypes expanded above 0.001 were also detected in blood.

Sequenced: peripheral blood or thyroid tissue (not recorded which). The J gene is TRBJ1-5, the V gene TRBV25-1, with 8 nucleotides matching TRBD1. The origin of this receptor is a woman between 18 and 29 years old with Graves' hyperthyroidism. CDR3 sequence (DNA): TGTGCCAGCCAGGACGGGACAGGCAGTCAGCCCCAGCATTTT. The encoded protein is CASQDGTGSQPQHF.